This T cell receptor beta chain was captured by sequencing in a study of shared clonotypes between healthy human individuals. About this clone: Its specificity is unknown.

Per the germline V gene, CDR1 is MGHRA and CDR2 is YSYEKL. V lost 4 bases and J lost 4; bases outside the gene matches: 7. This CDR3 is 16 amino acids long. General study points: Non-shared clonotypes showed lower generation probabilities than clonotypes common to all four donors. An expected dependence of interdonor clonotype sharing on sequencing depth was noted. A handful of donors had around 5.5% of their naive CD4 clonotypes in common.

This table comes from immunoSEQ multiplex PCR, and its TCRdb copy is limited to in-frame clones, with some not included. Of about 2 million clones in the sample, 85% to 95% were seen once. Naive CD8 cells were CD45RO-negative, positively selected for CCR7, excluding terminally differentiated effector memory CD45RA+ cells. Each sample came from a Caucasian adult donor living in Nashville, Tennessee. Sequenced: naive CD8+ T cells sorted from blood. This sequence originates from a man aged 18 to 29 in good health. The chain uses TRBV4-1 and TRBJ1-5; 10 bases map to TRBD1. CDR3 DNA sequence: TGCGCCAGCAGCCCCCCGGACAGGGGGAGTAATCAGCCCCAGCATTTT. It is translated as CASSPPDRGSNQPQHF.